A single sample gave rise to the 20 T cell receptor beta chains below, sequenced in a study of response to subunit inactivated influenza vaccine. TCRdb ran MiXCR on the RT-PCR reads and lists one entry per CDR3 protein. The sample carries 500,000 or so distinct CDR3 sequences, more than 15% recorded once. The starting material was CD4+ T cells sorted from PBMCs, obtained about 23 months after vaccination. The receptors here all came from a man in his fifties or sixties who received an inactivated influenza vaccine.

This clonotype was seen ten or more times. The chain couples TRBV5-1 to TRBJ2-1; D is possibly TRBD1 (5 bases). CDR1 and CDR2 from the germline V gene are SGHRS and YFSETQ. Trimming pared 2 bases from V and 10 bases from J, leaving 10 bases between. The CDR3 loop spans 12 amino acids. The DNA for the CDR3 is TGCGCCAGCAGCTTAACTCAGGGAGAGCAGTTCTTC. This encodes CASSLTQGEQFF.

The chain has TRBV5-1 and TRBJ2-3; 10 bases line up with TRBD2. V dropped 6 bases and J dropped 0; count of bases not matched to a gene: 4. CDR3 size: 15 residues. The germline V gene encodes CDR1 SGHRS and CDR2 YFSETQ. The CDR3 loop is CASKRTSGSTDTQYF. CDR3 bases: TGCGCCAGCAAGAGGACTAGCGGTAGCACAGATACGCAGTATTTT.

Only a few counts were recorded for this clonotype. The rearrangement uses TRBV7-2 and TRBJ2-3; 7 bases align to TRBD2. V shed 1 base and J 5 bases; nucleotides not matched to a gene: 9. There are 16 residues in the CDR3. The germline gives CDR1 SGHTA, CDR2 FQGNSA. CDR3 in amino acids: CASSLVIAGPRDTQYF. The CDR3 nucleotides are TGTGCCAGCAGCTTAGTAATAGCGGGCCCGAGAGATACGCAGTATTTT.

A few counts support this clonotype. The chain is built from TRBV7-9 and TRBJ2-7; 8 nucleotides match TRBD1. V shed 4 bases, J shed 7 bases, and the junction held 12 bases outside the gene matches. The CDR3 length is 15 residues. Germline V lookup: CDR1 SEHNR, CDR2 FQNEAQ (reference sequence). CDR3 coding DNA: TGTGCCAGCAGCTCTACTGAGACAGGGGCGGGTGAGCAGTACTTC. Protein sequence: CASSSTETGAGEQYF.

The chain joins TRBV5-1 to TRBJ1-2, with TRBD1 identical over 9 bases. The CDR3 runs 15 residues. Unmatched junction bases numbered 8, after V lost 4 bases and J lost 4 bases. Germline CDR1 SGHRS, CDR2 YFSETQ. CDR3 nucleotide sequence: TGCGCCAGCAGCCCCGGACAGGGGATCTCCTATGGCTACACCTTC. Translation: CASSPGQGISYGYTF.

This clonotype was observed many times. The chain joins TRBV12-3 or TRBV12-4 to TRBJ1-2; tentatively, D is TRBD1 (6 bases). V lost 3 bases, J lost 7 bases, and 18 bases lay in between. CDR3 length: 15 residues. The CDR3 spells CASSFRVQGDRGYTF. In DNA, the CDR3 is TGTGCCAGCAGTTTTCGGGTACAGGGTGATCGTGGCTACACCTTC.

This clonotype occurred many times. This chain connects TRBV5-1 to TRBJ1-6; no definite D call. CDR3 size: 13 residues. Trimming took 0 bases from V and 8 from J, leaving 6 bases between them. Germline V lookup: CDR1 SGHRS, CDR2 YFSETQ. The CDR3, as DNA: TGCGCCAGCAGCTTGGCCGAGGATTCACCCCTCCACTTT. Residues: CASSLAEDSPLHF.

CDR3 sequence: CASSLDMDTQYF. DNA of the CDR3: TGTGCCAGCAGCTTAGATATGGATACGCAGTATTTT. The chain has TRBV11-2 and TRBJ2-3; D uncertain. V gave up 0 bases and J gave up 6 bases, with 4 bases separating them. The CDR3 runs 12 residues. Germline values: CDR1 SGHAT, CDR2 FQNNGV.

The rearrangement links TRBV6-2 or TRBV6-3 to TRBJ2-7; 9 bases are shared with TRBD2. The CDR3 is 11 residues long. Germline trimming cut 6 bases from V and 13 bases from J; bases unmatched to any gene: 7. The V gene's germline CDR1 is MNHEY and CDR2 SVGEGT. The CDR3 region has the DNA TGTGCCAGCAGGTCAAGACTAGCGGTTTACTTC. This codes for CASRSRLAVYF.

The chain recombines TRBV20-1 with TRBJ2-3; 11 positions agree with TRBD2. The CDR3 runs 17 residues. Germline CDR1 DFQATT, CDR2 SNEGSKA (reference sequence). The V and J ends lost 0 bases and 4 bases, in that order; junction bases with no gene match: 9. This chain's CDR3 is CSARDLSSGGKADTQYF. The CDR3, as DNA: TGCAGTGCTAGAGATCTCTCTAGCGGGGGGAAGGCAGATACGCAGTATTTT.

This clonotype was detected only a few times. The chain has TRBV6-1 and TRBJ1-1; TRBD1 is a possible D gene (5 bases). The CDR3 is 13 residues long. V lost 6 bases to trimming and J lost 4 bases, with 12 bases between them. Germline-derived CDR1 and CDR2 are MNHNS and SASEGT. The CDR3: CASRTGPRTEAFF. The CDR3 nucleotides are TGTGCCAGCAGAACGGGGCCTCGCACTGAAGCTTTCTTT.

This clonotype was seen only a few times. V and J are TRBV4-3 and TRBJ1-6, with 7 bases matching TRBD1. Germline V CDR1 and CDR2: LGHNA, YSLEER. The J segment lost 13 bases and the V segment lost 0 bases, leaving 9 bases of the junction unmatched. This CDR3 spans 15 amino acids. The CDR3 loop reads CASSQETGPGVPLHF. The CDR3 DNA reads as TGCGCCAGCAGCCAAGAGACAGGGCCGGGGGTGCCCCTCCACTTT.

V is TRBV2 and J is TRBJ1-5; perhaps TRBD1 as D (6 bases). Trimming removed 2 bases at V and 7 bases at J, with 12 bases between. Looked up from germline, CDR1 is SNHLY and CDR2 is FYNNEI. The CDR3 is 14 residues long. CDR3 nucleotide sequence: TGTGCCAGCAGTGAAATACAGGGTGGGCAGCCCCAGCATTTT. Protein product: CASSEIQGGQPQHF.

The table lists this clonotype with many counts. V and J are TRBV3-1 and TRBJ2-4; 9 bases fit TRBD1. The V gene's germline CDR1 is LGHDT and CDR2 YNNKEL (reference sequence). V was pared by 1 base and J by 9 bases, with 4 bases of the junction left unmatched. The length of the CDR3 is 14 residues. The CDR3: CASSQGTGVGIQYF. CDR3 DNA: TGTGCCAGCAGCCAAGGGACAGGGGTCGGCATTCAGTACTTC.

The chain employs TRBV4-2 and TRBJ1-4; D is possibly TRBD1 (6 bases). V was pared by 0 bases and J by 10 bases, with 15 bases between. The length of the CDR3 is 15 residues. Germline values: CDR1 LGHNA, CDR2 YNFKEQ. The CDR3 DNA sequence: TGTGCCAGCAGCCAAGATCCGGACAGAGTAGGAAAACTGTTTTTT. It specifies CASSQDPDRVGKLFF.

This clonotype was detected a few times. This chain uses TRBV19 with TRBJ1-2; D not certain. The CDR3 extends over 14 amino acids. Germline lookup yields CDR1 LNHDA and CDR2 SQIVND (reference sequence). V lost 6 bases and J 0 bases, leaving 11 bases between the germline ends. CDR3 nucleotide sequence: TGTGCCAGTAGCCGGGAGGTTACTAACTATGGCTACACCTTC. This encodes CASSREVTNYGYTF. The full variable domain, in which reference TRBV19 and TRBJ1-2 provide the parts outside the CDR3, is DGGITQSPKYLFRKEGQNVTLSCEQNLNHDAMYWYRQDPGQGLRLIYYSQIVNDFQKGDIAEGYSVSREKKESFPLTVTSAQKNPTAFYLCASSREVTNYGYTFGSGTRLTVV.

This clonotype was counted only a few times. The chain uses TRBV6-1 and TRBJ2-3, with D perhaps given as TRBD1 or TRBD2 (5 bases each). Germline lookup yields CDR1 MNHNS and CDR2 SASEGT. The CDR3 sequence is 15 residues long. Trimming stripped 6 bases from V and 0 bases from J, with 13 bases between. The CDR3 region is CASSPGTISTDTQYF. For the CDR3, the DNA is TGTGCCAGCAGCCCCGGGACCATCAGCACAGATACGCAGTATTTT.

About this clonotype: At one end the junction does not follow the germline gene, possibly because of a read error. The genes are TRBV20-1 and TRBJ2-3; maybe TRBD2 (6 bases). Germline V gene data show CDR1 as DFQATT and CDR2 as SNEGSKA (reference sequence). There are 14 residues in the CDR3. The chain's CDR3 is CSAAEGGTVDTQFF. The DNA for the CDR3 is TGCAGTGCCGCCGAAGGCGGGACGGTAGATACGCAGTTTTTT.

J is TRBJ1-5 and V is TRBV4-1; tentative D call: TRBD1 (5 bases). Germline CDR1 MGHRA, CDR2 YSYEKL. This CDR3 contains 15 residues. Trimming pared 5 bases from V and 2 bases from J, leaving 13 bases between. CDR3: CASSFDSTGNQPQHF. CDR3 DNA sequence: TGCGCCAGCAGCTTCGACAGTACTGGCAATCAGCCCCAGCATTTT.

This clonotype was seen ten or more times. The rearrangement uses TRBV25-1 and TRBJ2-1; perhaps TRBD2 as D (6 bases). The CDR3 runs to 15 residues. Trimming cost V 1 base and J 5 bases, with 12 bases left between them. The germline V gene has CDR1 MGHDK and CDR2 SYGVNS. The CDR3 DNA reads TGTGCCAGCAGTGAATTGCGGGGATCCGACAATGAGCAGTTCTTC. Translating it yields CASSELRGSDNEQFF.